This T cell receptor beta chain was sequenced in a study of cytomegalovirus exposure and HLA in healthy donors. Study context: Around 80 million unique TCR sequences came from HLA-typed donors in an early release. Study outcomes and limitations: Prior analysis indicated that the majority of TCR beta V segments exhibited productivity approximately 87% or approximately 30% of the time. A missense DCLRE1C variant was associated with V- and J-gene trimming of TCR beta chains in a later analysis, and an independent cohort replicated the association. The authors judged a highly shared variant cluster likely a sequencing artifact.

The J segment lost 0 bases and the V segment lost 4 bases, leaving 3 bases of the junction unmatched. Germline CDR1 is MGHRA and CDR2 is YSYEKL. This CDR3 is built from 15 residues. The PCR ran on 60 Vbeta and 13 Jbeta primers. The method was immunoSEQ multiplex PCR; TCRdb's version includes in-frame clones alone and lacks a portion of them. The table lists around 59,000 clones, around 80% of them singletons. Comments on this clone: What it binds is not known.

The sequencing input was PBMCs. The chain joins TRBV4-1 to TRBJ2-7, with 10 bases matching TRBD1. The receptor's source is a woman in her thirties or forties in good health and CMV-seronegative. CDR3 DNA: TGCGCCAGCAGCCCAGGACAGGGGGACTCCTACGAGCAGTACTTC. Translated, it gives CASSPGQGDSYEQYF.